Each of the 20 T cell receptor beta chains below was sequenced from the same sample in a study of siplizumab effects on memory and regulatory T cells. The assay was immunoSEQ multiplex PCR, and TCRdb's table has in-frame clones only and misses some. Of about 110,000 clones listed, around 92% were seen once; the top ten hold 0.6% to 0.8%. Sequencing was done on a sample of Tregs sorted from blood. The receptors were gathered from a human donor in good health.

The rearrangement joins TRBV2 to TRBJ2-7; D possibly corresponds to TRBD2 (5 bases). This CDR3 is 14 amino acids long. Germline loops: CDR1 SNHLY, CDR2 FYNNEI. Trimming took 7 bases from V and 0 from J, leaving 13 bases between them. The CDR3 DNA sequence: TGTGCCAGCAAGAGGGCGGAGATCTCCTACGAGCAGTACTTC. It yields the protein CASKRAEISYEQYF.

The chain employs TRBV5-6 and TRBJ1-2; 7 nucleotides line up with TRBD1. Looked up from germline, CDR1 is SGHDT and CDR2 is YYEEEE. This CDR3 has 16 amino acids. V gave up 4 bases and J gave up 3 bases; unmatched junction bases: 12. The CDR3 sequence is CASSRGQIAGHYGYTF. The CDR3 DNA is TGTGCCAGCAGCAGGGGACAGATAGCGGGCCACTATGGCTACACCTTC.

The V call is TRBV5-1, the J call TRBJ2-1, with a possible D match to TRBD1 (5 bases). CDR3 length: 16 residues. Trimming cost V 2 bases and J 0 bases, with 12 bases left between them. Germline V lookup: CDR1 SGHRS, CDR2 YFSETQ. The CDR3 sequence is CASSFLQATSYNEQFF. The CDR3 coding sequence is TGCGCCAGCAGCTTTTTACAGGCGACCTCCTACAATGAGCAGTTCTTC.

J is TRBJ1-5 and V is TRBV6-1; TRBD1 agrees at 7 bases. CDR3 length equals 15 residues. Trimming at V came to 8 bases and at J to 5 bases, leaving 12 bases not matched to a gene. Germline V gene data show CDR1 as MNHNS and CDR2 as SASEGT. The DNA of the CDR3 is TGTGCCAGCGAGGGAGGGGGCAGGGGCTATCAGCCCCAGCATTTT. Its translation is CASEGGGRGYQPQHF.

CDR3 residues: CASSSLRGAGVLYEQYF. For the CDR3, the DNA is TGTGCCAGCAGTTCCCTCCGGGGGGCGGGGGTGCTCTACGAGCAGTACTTC. This chain uses TRBV27 with TRBJ2-7, with a possible D match to TRBD2 (7 bases). CDR3 length: 17 amino acids. Germline assignment: CDR1 MNHEY and CDR2 SMNVEV (reference sequence). Trimming took off 4 bases at V and 3 bases at J, with 22 bases between the two ends.

In DNA, the CDR3 is TGTGCCAGTAGTATAGGTGCGACAGGGGGCAACTATGGCTACACCTTC. It yields the protein CASSIGATGGNYGYTF. The chain recombines TRBV19 with TRBJ1-2; 10 bases are a match to TRBD1. This CDR3 is built from 16 residues. Germline trimming cut 1 base from V and 2 bases from J; bases unmatched to any gene: 4. Germline lookup yields CDR1 LNHDA and CDR2 SQIVND (reference sequence).

This rearrangement joins TRBV18 to TRBJ2-1; 10 bases agree with TRBD1. The CDR3 has 14 amino acids. The V gene's germline CDR1 is KGHSH and CDR2 LQKENI. J was trimmed by 7 bases and V by 4 bases; bases with no gene match: 4. CDR3 DNA: TGTGCCAGCTCACGAGGACAGGGGGGTAATGAGCAGTTCTTC. Translated, it gives CASSRGQGGNEQFF.

The chain recombines TRBV9 with TRBJ2-7; no reliable D call. This CDR3 comprises 14 residues. Germline CDR1 reads SGDLS; CDR2 reads YYNGEE. The V end lost 0 bases, the J end lost 0 bases, and 7 bases lay between the germline ends. CDR3 nucleotide sequence: TGTGCCAGCAGCGTAGATCCGAGCTCCTACGAGCAGTACTTC. This gives the protein CASSVDPSSYEQYF.

This clone was seen only a few times. This chain links TRBV12-5 with TRBJ1-5; the D gene is possibly TRBD1 (6 bases). The V and J ends lost 4 bases and 4 bases respectively, with 11 bases between them. This CDR3 is built from 14 residues. CDR1 is LGHNT, CDR2 FRNRAP, per germline. The CDR3 sequence is CASGYLTGNQPQHF. Here the CDR3 DNA reads TGTGCTAGTGGTTACCTCACAGGGAATCAGCCCCAGCATTTT.

The chain recombines TRBV5-1 with TRBJ1-2, with a possible D match to TRBD1 (5 bases). CDR3 size: 16 residues. Germline CDR1 and CDR2: SGHRS and YFSETQ. V was pared by 7 bases and J by 8 bases, with 27 bases between. CDR3 sequence: CASFLGTDTPRGGYTF. The CDR3 DNA follows: TGCGCCAGCTTCCTAGGGACGGACACACCGCGTGGAGGCTACACCTTC. Complete variable domain (other parts from reference TRBV5-1 and TRBJ1-2): KAGVTQTPRYLIKTRGQQVTLSCSPISGHRSVSWYQQTPGQGLQFLFEYFSETQRNKGNFPGRFSGRQFSNSRSEMNVSTLELGDSALYLCASFLGTDTPRGGYTFGSGTRLTVV.

This chain joins TRBV7-2 and TRBJ2-2; TRBD1 is a possible D gene (6 bases). The CDR3 has 13 residues. Germline V CDR1 and CDR2: SGHTA, FQGNSA. Trimming removed 5 bases from V and 6 bases from J, with 10 bases in between. CDR3 DNA sequence: TGTGCCAGCAGCGCTAACAGGGCCGGGGAGCTGTTTTTT. It is translated as CASSANRAGELFF.

This clone was picked up one time. This chain links TRBV2 with TRBJ1-5, with TRBD1 as a possible D gene (6 bases). Germline V gene data show CDR1 as SNHLY and CDR2 as FYNNEI. V lost 4 bases to trimming and J lost 5 bases, with 12 bases between them. The CDR3 spans 14 residues. The CDR3 loop reads CASSGLQGYQPQHF. CDR3 in DNA: TGTGCCAGCAGTGGGTTACAGGGTTATCAGCCCCAGCATTTT.

V gene TRBV4-2 combines with J gene TRBJ2-3; TRBD1 is a possible D gene (6 bases). Germline loops: CDR1 LGHNA, CDR2 YNFKEQ. The V and J ends lost 3 bases and 4 bases respectively, with 20 bases between them. The length of the CDR3 is 17 residues. The CDR3, as DNA: TGTGCCAGCAGCCATTATTCCCAGGGGCAGGGCGCAGATACGCAGTATTTT. This translates into CASSHYSQGQGADTQYF.

The chain is built from TRBV18 and TRBJ1-3; possible D gene TRBD1, 6 bases. V lost 6 bases and J 4 bases, leaving 10 bases between the germline ends. The V gene's germline CDR1 is KGHSH and CDR2 LQKENI. There are 13 residues in the CDR3. CDR3 protein: CASSRGSGNTIYF. Here the CDR3 DNA reads TGTGCCAGCTCGAGGGGGTCAGGAAACACCATATATTTT.

The genes are TRBV18 and TRBJ2-2; no definite D call. CDR1 and CDR2 (germline): KGHSH, LQKENI. The CDR3 spans 14 residues. Trimming pared 6 bases from V and 3 bases from J, leaving 11 bases between. CDR3 sequence: CASSYSTDTGELFF. Written as DNA, the CDR3 is TGTGCCAGCTCTTATAGCACCGACACCGGGGAGCTGTTTTTT.

This clone was picked up one time. V usage is TRBV13 and J usage is TRBJ2-1; D unclear. CDR1 PRHDT and CDR2 FYEKMQ come from the germline V gene (reference sequence). The CDR3 is 13 amino acids. Trimming took off 5 bases at V and 9 bases at J, with 14 bases between the two ends. In DNA, the CDR3 is TGTGCCAGCAGCCTATCTCCCGTCGGTGAGCAGTTCTTC. It translates to CASSLSPVGEQFF.

The chain uses TRBV19 and TRBJ1-2, with D perhaps TRBD1 (5 bases). Germline values: CDR1 LNHDA, CDR2 SQIVND (reference sequence). V was pared by 2 bases and J by 4 bases, with 8 bases between. This CDR3 is built from 13 residues. The CDR3 DNA sequence: TGTGCCAGTAGTATAAAGGGGTCCTATGGCTACACCTTC. Translation: CASSIKGSYGYTF.

The J gene is TRBJ2-5, the V gene TRBV27; the D is unclear. The germline gives CDR1 MNHEY, CDR2 SMNVEV (reference sequence). With 7 bases removed from V and 4 bases from J, the gap between germline ends came to 16 bases. This CDR3 comprises 14 residues. CDR3 DNA: TGTGCCAGCAAAATCGCGAGATGGGGAGAGACCCAGTACTTC. Its protein product is CASKIARWGETQYF.

The V gene is TRBV4-1, the J gene TRBJ2-7; 10 positions match TRBD1. Germline CDR1 and CDR2: MGHRA and YSYEKL. This CDR3 has 15 residues. After removal of 3 bases from V and 5 bases from J, the junction contained 7 bases not matched to a gene. In DNA form, the CDR3 reads TGCGCCAGCAGCCAGCACGGACAGGGGGTCAACGAGCAGTACTTC. This encodes CASSQHGQGVNEQYF.

V gene TRBV6-5 combines with J gene TRBJ1-4; a weak D match, TRBD1 (5 bases). CDR3 length: 15 amino acids. Germline lookup yields CDR1 MNHEY and CDR2 SVGAGI. V was cut by 0 bases and J by 6 bases, with 11 bases left in between. The CDR3 reads CASSYSAGPHEKLFF. The CDR3 DNA reads TGTGCCAGCAGTTACTCGGCGGGGCCCCATGAAAAACTGTTTTTT.